A single sample is the source of the 2 T cell receptor beta chains below, sequenced in a study of T cells in Graves' hyperthyroidism and ophthalmopathy. Amplification of TCR beta CDR3 regions was performed using RNA transcripts as template. First-round RT-PCR of the TCR CDR3 relied on the HTBI primer set. Via MiXCR, TCRdb re-called the multiplex PCR reads, giving one row per CDR3 protein. Here the sample spans around 260,000 distinct CDR3 sequences, less than 30% being singletons. The sequenced material came from blood. The receptors come from a man aged 35 to 55 with Graves' hyperthyroidism that later progressed to Graves' ophthalmopathy.

This clonotype has at least ten counts. V usage is TRBV11-1 and J usage is TRBJ1-5; maybe TRBD1 (6 bases). CDR1 is SGHAT, CDR2 FQDESV, per germline (reference sequence). This CDR3 has 16 amino acids. V lost 4 bases to trimming and J lost 3 bases, with 16 bases between them. The CDR3 nucleotides read TGTGCCAGCAGCTCGGGTCCGGGACAACCCAATCAGCCCCAGCATTTT. This encodes CASSSGPGQPNQPQHF.

The sample holds many counts of this clonotype. This may arise from a read error, as a much more abundant clone is one base away. The gene calls are TRBV24-1 and TRBJ2-2; D ambiguous. The CDR3 loop spans 14 amino acids. The V gene's germline CDR1 is KGHDR and CDR2 SFDVKD. CDR3 protein: CATSHYGPTRELFF. The CDR3 region has the DNA TGTGCCACCAGTCACTACGGCCCCACCAGGGAGCTGTTTTTT.